This T cell receptor beta chain was captured in a study of T cells after yellow fever vaccination. General study points: FACS-sorted repertoires could contain abundant clonotypes contaminating from the bulk population. A weaker but faster secondary response was observed, peaking on day 5 versus 15. Among primary-vaccination clones, most reappeared after the booster, at almost 98% for CD4 and around 90% for CD8.

It was through 5'RACE template switching that TCR cDNA was made, with a universal primer site and UMIs added. In TCRdb, the 5' RACE reads were re-called with MiXCR into one record per CDR3 protein. The sample contains approximately 150,000 distinct CDR3 sequences, about 6% of which appear only once. This CDR3 has 19 amino acids. CDR1 LGHNA and CDR2 YSLEER come from the germline V gene. Trimming cost V 1 base and J 1 base; bases outside gene matches: 14. Concerning this clonotype itself: Its antigen is unidentified.

This receptor was identified in a man younger than 35 who received the YFV17D yellow fever vaccine. This chain links TRBV4-3 with TRBJ1-1, with 8 bases fitting TRBD1. Sequences were derived from CD4+ T cells sorted from PBMCs, sampled on the day of the first yellow fever vaccination. The CDR3 loop is CASSQGFVQGAWENTEAFF. As DNA, the CDR3 is TGCGCCAGCAGCCAAGGGTTCGTTCAGGGGGCTTGGGAGAACACTGAAGCTTTCTTT.